This record covers a single T cell receptor (beta chain). As processed by the authors: Reference gene primers were amplified, and this amplification served to estimate nucleated cell counts. The method was immunoSEQ multiplex PCR; TCRdb's version includes in-frame clones alone and lacks a portion of them. V and J calls and clone size come straight from that table; D and trimming were deduced from the DNA. This sample carries under 350,000 clones, roughly 91% of them seen once, and the ten largest clones take about 2%. This specimen belongs to a study of blood T cell repertoires in COVID-19. Study background: Spain, Italy and the United States supplied samples that represented acute and convalescent COVID-19.

This CDR3 is 16 amino acids long. Germline values: CDR1 MGHRA, CDR2 YSYEKL. V was clipped by 2 bases and J by 13 bases; unmatched bases: 14. Ages ranged from about 18 to 89 years, with residence in 24 US areas. Among Cohort 3 donors, those recovered had two negative PCRs, clearance, or symptom resolution. Sequencing was carried out using PBMCs or T cells enriched from blood (not recorded which). The TCR was taken from a woman in her fifties or sixties who had recovered from COVID-19. The rearrangement uses TRBV4-1 and TRBJ1-6; TRBD1 matches 7 bases. The CDR3 protein is CASSQLETGPITPLHF. CDR3 in DNA: TGCGCCAGCAGCCAACTAGAGACAGGGCCCATAACGCCCCTCCACTTT.